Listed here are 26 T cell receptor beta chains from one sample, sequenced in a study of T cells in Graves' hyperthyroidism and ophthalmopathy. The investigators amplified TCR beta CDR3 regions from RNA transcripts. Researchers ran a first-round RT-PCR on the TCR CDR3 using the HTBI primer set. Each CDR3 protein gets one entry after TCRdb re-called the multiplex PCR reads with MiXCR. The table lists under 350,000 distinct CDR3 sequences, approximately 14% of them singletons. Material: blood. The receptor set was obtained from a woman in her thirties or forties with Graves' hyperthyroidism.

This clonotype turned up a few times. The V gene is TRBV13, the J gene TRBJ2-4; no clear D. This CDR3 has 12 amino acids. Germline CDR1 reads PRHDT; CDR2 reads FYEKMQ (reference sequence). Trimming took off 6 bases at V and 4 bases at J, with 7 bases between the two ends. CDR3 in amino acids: CASSKGKNIQYF. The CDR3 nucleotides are TGTGCCAGCAGTAAAGGGAAAAACATTCAGTACTTC. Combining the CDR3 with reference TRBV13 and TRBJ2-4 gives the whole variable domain AAGVIQSPRHLIKEKRETATLKCYPIPRHDTVYWYQQGPGQDPQFLISFYEKMQSDKGSIPDRFSAQQFSDYHSELNMSSLELGDSALYFCASSKGKNIQYFGAGTRLSVL.

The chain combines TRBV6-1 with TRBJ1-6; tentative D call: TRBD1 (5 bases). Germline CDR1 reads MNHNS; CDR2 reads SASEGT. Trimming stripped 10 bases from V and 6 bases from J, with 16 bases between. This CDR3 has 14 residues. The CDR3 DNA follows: TGTGCCACTAGGCCCAGGGCGGGTAATTCACCCCTCCACTTT. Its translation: CATRPRAGNSPLHF.

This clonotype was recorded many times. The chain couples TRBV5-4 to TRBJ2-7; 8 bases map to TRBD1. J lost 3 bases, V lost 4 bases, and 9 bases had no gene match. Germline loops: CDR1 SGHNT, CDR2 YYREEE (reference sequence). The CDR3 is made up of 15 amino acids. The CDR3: CASSPKGQGNYEQYF. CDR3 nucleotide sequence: TGTGCCAGCAGCCCCAAAGGACAGGGCAACTACGAGCAGTACTTC.

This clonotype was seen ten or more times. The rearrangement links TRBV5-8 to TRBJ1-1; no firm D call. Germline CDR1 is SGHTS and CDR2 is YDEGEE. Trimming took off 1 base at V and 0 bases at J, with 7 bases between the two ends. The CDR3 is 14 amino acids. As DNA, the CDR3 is TGTGCCAGCAGCTTGTCGGGGATGAACACTGAAGCTTTCTTT. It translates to CASSLSGMNTEAFF.

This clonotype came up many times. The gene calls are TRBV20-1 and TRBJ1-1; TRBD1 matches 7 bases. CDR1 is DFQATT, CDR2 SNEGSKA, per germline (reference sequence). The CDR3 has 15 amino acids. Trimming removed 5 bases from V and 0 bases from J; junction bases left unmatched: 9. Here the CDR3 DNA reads TGCAGTGCTCCCCGAACGACAGGGTTGAACACTGAAGCTTTCTTT. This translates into CSAPRTTGLNTEAFF.

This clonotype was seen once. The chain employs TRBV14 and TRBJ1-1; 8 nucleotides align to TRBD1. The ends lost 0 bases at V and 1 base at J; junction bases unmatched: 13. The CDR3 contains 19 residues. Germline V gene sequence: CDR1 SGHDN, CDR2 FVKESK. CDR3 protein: CASSQETLGDRWENTEAFF. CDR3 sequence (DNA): TGTGCCAGCAGCCAAGAAACGTTGGGGGACAGGTGGGAGAACACTGAAGCTTTCTTT.

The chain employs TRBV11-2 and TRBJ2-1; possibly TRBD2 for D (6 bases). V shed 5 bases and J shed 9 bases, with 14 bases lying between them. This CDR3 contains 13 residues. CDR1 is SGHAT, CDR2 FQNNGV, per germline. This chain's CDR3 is CASSPPGGTEQFF. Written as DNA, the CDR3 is TGTGCCAGCAGCCCACCTGGGGGGACTGAGCAGTTCTTC. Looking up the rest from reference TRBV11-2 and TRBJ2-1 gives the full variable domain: EAGVAQSPRYKIIEKRQSVAFWCNPISGHATLYWYQQILGQGPKLLIQFQNNGVVDDSQLPKDRFSAERLKGVDSTLKIQPAKLEDSAVYLCASSPPGGTEQFFGPGTRLTVL.

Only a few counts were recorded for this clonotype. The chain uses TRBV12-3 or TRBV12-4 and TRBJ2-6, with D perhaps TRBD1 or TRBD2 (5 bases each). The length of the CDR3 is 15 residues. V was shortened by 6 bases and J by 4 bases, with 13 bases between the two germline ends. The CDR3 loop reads CASSKPGPGANVLTF. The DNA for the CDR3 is TGTGCCAGCAGCAAGCCGGGGCCCGGGGCCAACGTCCTGACTTTC.

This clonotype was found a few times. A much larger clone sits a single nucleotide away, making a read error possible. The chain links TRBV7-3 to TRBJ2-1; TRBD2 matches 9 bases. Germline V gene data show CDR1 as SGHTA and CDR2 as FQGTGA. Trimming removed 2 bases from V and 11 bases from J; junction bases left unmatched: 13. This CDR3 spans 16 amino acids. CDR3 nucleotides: TGTGCCAGCAGCTTAGTCGCGGGAGGGCAGGGGAGTAAGCAGTTCTTC. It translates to CASSLVAGGQGSKQFF.

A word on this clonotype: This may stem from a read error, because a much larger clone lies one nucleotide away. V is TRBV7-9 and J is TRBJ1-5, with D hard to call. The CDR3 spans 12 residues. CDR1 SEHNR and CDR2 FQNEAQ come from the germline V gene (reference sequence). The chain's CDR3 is CAGSRADQPQHF. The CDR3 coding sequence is TGTGCCGGCAGCCGCGCGGATCAGCCCCAGCATTTT.

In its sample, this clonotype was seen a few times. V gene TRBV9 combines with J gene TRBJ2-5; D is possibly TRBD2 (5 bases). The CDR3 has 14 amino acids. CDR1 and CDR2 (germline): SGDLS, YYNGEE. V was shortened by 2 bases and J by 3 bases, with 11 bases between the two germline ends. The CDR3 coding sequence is TGTGCCAGCAGCGTTACGGGAAGAAAAGAGACCCAGTACTTC. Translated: CASSVTGRKETQYF.

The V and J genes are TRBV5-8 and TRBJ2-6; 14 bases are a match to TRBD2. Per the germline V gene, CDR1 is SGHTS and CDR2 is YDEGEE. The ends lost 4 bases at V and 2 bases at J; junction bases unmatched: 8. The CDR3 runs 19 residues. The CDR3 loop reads CASSRTGTSGSPGANVLTF. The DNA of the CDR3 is TGTGCCAGCAGCAGGACCGGGACTAGCGGGAGTCCTGGGGCCAACGTCCTGACTTTC.

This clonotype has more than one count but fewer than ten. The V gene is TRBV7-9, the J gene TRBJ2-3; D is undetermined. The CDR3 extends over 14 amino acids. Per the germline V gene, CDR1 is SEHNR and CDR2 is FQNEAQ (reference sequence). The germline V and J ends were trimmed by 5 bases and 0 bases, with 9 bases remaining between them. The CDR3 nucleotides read TGTGCCAGCAGCATTTCCCAGAGCACAGATACGCAGTATTTT. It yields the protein CASSISQSTDTQYF.

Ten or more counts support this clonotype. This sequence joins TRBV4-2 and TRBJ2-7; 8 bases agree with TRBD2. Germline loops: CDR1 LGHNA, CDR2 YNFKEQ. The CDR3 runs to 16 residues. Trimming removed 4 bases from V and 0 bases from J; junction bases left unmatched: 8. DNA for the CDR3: TGTGCCAGCAGCCCCCGGGGGGGCGGGAACTCCTACGAGCAGTACTTC. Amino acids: CASSPRGGGNSYEQYF.

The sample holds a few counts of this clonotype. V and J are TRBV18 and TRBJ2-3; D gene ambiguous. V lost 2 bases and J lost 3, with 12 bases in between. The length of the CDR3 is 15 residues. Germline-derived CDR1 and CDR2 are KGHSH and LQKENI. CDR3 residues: CASSPWHAGTDTQYF. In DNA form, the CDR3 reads TGTGCCAGCTCACCATGGCACGCCGGGACAGATACGCAGTATTTT.

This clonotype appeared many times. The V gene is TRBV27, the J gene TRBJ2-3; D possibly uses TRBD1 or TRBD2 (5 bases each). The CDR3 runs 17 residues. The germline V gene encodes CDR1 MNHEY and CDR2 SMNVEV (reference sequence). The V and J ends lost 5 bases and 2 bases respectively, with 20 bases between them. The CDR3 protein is CASSRQPGGTITDTQYF. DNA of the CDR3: TGTGCCAGCAGTCGACAGCCCGGTGGGACCATCACAGATACGCAGTATTTT.

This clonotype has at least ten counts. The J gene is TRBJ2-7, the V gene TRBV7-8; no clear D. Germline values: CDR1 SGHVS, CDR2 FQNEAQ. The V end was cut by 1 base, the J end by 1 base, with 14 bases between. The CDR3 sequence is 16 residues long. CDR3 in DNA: TGTGCCAGCAGCTTAGTATTTCCGCATGAATCCTACGAGCAGTACTTC. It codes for CASSLVFPHESYEQYF.

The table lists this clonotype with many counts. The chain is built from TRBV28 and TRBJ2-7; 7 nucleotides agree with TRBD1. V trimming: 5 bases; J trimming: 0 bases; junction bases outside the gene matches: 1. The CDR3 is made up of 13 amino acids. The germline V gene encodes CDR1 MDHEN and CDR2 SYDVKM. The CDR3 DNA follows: TGTGCCAGCAGTGAGGGGGCCTCCTACGAGCAGTACTTC. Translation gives CASSEGASYEQYF.

The CDR3 spells CASSPFLGYGNTEAFF. The CDR3 nucleotides read TGTGCCAGCAGCCCTTTTTTGGGGTATGGGAACACTGAAGCTTTCTTT. The chain recombines TRBV6-1 with TRBJ1-1; D gene unclear. In germline, CDR1 is MNHNS, CDR2 SASEGT. Trimming removed 6 bases from V and 1 base from J, with 18 bases in between. The CDR3 contains 16 residues.

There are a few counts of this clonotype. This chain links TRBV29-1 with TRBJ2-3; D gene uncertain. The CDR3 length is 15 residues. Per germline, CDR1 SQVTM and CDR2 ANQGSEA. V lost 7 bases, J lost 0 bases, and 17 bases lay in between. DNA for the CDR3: TGCAGCGGTGCTAGTTGGCCCATTAGCACAGATACGCAGTATTTT. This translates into CSGASWPISTDTQYF.

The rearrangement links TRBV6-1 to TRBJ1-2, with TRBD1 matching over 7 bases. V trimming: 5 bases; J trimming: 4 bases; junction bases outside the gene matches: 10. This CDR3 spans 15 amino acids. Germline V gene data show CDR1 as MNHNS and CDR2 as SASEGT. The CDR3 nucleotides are TGTGCCAGCAGTTCCCGGGACAGCAGACTCTATGGCTACACCTTC. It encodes CASSSRDSRLYGYTF.

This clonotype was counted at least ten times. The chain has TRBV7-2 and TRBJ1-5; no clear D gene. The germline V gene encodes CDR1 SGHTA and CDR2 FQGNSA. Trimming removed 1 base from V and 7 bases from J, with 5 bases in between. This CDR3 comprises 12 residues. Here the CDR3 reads CASSLDWQPQHF. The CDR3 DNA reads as TGTGCCAGCAGCTTAGATTGGCAGCCCCAGCATTTT.

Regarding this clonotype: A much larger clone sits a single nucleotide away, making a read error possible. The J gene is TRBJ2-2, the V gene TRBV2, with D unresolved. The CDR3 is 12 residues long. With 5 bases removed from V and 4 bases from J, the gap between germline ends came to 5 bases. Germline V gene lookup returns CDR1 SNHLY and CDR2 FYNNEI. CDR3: CASSLFTGELFF. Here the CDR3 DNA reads TGTGCCAGCAGTCTCTTCACCGGGGAGCTGTTTTTT.

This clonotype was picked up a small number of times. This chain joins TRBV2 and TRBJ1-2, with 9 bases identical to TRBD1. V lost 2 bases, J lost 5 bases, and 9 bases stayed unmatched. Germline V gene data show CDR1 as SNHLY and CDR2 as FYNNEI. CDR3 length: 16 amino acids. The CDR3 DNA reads TGTGCCAGCAGTGAACCGACAGGGGGGAGGGAGTATGGCTACACCTTC. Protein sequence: CASSEPTGGREYGYTF.

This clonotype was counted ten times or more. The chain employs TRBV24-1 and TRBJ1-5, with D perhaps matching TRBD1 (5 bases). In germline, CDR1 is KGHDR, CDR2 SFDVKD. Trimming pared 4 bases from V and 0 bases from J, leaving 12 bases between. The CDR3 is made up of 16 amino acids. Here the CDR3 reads CATSDSGPYSNQPQHF. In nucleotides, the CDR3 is TGTGCCACCAGTGACTCGGGACCGTATAGCAATCAGCCCCAGCATTTT.

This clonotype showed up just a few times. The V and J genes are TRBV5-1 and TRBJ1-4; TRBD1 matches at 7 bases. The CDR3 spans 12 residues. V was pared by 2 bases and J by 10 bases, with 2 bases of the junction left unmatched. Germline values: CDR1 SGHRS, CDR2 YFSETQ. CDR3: CASSFQGGKLFF. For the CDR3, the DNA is TGCGCCAGCAGCTTTCAGGGGGGAAAACTGTTTTTT. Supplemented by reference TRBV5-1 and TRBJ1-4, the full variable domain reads KAGVTQTPRYLIKTRGQQVTLSCSPISGHRSVSWYQQTPGQGLQFLFEYFSETQRNKGNFPGRFSGRQFSNSRSEMNVSTLELGDSALYLCASSFQGGKLFFGSGTQLSVL.